This T cell receptor (beta chain) appears in the sequencing data of a study of beta chain features in type 1 diabetes. Whole-study results and caveats: The similarity of naive, central memory and Treg TCRB repertoires appeared greater among patients than among healthy donors.

The length of the CDR3 is 14 residues. Germline V gene sequence: CDR1 LNHNV, CDR2 YYDKDF (reference sequence). V shed 0 bases and J shed 7 bases, with 9 bases lying between them. About this clone: Its target is unknown.

Reverse transcription of all isolated RNA meant that expressed TCRB transcripts were sequenced. Sequencing was performed with immunoSEQ multiplex PCR; in TCRdb, only in-frame clones are kept and a portion is missing. The data hold fewer than 250,000 clones, with more than 65% observed a single time. The authors took one heparinised blood draw, averaging roughly 120 mL, from each donor. Sorting that relied on CD45RO/CCR7/CD25/CD127/CD95/CD27 yielded CD4+ naive, central memory, regulatory and stem cell-like memory cells. The TCR sequence derives from a young man in good health. V gene TRBV15 combines with J gene TRBJ2-2; D uncertain. The sequenced sample was naive CD4+ T cells from blood. The CDR3 region has the DNA TGTGCCACCAGCAGAGAATTGTCAGGCGGGGAGCTGTTTTTT. It specifies CATSRELSGGELFF.